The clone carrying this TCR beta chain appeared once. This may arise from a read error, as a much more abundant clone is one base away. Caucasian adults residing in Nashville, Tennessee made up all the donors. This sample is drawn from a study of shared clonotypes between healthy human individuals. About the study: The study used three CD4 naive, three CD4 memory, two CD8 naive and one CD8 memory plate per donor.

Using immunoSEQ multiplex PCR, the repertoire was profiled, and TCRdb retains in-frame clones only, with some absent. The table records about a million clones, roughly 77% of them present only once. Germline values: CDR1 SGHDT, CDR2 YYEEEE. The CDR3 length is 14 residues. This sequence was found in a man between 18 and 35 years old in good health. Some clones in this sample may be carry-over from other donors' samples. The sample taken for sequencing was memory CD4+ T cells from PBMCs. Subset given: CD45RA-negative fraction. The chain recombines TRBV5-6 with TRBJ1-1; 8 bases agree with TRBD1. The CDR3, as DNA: TGTGCCAGCAGCCTAGGACAGGGTAACACTGAAGTTTTCTTT. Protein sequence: CASSLGQGNTEVFF.